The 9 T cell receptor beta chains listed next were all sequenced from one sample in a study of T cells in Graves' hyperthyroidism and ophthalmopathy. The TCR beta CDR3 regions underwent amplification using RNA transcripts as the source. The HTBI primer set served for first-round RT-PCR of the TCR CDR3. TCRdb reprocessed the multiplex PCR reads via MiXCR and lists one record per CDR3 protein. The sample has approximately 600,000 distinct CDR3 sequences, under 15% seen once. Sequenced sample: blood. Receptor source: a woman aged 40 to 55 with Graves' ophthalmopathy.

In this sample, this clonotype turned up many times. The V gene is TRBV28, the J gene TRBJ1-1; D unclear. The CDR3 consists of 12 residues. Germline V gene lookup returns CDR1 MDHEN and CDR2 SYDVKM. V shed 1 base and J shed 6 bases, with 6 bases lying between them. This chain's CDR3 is CASSLLAAEAFF. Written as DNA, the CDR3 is TGTGCCAGCAGTTTATTGGCCGCTGAAGCTTTCTTT.

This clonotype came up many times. The CDR3 DNA follows: TGTGCCAGCAGCCTAGCATTGAGCTCTGGAAACACCATATATTTT. Protein: CASSLALSSGNTIYF. This chain links TRBV12-3 or TRBV12-4 with TRBJ1-3, with unresolved D. The CDR3 covers 15 residues. The V and J ends lost 6 bases and 0 bases respectively, with 12 bases between them.

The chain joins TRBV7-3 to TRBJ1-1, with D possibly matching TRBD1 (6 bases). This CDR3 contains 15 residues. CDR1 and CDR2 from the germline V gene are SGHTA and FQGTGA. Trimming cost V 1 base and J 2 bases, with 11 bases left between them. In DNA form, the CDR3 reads TGTGCCAGCAGCTTAAGTGGGGGCGGAAACACTGAAGCTTTCTTT. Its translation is CASSLSGGGNTEAFF.

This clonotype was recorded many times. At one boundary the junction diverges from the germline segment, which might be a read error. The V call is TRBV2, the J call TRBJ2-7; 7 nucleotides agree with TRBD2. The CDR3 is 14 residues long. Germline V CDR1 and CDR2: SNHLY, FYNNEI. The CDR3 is CASREAGSSYEQYF. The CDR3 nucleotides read TGTGCCAGCAGGGAAGCGGGAAGCTCCTACGAGCAGTACTTC.

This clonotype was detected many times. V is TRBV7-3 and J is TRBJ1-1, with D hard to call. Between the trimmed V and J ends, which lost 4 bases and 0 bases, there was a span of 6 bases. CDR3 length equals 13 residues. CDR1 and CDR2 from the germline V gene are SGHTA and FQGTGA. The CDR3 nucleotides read TGTGCCAGCAGCTCTCACATGAACACTGAAGCTTTCTTT. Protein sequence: CASSSHMNTEAFF.

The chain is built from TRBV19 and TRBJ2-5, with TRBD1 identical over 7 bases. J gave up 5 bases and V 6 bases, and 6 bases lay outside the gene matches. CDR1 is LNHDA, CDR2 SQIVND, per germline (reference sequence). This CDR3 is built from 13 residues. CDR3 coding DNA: TGTGCCAGTAGCGACAGGGTAGAGGAGACCCAGTACTTC. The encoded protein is CASSDRVEETQYF. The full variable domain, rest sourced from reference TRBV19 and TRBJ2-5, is DGGITQSPKYLFRKEGQNVTLSCEQNLNHDAMYWYRQDPGQGLRLIYYSQIVNDFQKGDIAEGYSVSREKKESFPLTVTSAQKNPTAFYLCASSDRVEETQYFGPGTRLLVL.

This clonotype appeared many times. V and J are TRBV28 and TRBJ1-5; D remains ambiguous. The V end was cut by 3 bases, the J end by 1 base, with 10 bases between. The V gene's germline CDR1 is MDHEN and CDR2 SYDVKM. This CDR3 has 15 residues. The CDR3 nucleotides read TGTGCCAGCAGTTTGCTCCTAGGCAGCAATCAGCCCCAGCATTTT. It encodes CASSLLLGSNQPQHF.

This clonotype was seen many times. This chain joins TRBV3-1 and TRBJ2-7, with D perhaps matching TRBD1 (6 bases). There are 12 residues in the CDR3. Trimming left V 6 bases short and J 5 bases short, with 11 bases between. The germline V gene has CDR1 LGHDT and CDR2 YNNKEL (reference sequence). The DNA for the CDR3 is TGTGCCAGCAGTCAGGGGTCGGACGAGCAGTACTTC. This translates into CASSQGSDEQYF.

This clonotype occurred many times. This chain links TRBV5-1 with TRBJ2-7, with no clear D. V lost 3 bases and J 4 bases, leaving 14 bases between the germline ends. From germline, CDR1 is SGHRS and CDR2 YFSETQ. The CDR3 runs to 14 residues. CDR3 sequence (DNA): TGCGCCAGCAGCTACAACTTTGACGGTTACGAGCAGTACTTC. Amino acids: CASSYNFDGYEQYF.